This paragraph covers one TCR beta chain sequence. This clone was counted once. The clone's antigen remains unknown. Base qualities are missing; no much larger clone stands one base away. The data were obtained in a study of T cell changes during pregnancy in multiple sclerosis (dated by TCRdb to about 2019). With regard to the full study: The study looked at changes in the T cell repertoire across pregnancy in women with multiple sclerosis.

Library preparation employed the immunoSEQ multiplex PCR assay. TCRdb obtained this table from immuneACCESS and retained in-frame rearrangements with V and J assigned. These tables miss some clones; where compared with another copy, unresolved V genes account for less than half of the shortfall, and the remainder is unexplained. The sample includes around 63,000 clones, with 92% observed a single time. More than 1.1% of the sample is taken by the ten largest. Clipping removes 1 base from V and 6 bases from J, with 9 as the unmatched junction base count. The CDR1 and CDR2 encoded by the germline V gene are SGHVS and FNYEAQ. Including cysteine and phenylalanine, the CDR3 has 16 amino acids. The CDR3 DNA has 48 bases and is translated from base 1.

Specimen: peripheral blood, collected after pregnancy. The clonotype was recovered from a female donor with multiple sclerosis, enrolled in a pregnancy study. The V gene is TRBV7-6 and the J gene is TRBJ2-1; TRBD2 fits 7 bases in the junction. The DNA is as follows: TGTGCCAGCAGCTTAGTAGCGGGTAGCCTTTCCAATGAGCAGTTCTTC. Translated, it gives CASSLVAGSLSNEQFF.